Presented here are 16 T cell receptor beta chains from one specimen sequenced in a study of shared clonotypes between healthy human individuals. The data were produced by immunoSEQ multiplex PCR, yet TCRdb's version contains in-frame clones alone and is incomplete. The sample has 2,500,000 or so clones, approximately 93% seen once. Material for sequencing was naive CD4+ T cells from PBMCs. Subset defined: CD45RA+ positively selected. These receptors were taken from a man aged 18 to 30 in good health. Some clones in this sample may be carry-over from other donors' samples.

This sequence joins TRBV6-5 and TRBJ2-7, with 7 bases identical to TRBD1. With V trimmed by 6 bases and J by 1 base, 9 bases remained unmatched. This CDR3 region has 15 residues. The germline CDR1 and CDR2 sequences are MNHEY and SVGAGI. CDR3 DNA sequence: TGTGCCAGCAGCCCCACAGGGGTCCTATCCTACGAGCAGTACTTC. It yields the protein CASSPTGVLSYEQYF.

The chain combines TRBV19 with TRBJ1-5; the D is unclear. This CDR3 has 14 residues. In germline, CDR1 is LNHDA, CDR2 SQIVND (reference sequence). V dropped 4 bases and J dropped 1 base, with 8 bases sitting between them. As DNA, the CDR3 is TGTGCCAGTAGTAAACAGCCAAGCAATCAGCCCCAGCATTTT. Amino acids: CASSKQPSNQPQHF.

The chain recombines TRBV7-2 with TRBJ1-4; D gene ambiguous. This CDR3 is built from 14 residues. Germline loops: CDR1 SGHTA, CDR2 FQGNSA. V was pared by 1 base and J by 7 bases, with 10 bases between. CDR3 bases: TGTGCCAGCAGCTTAGACCCCGCGGGTGAAAAACTGTTTTTT. Translating gives CASSLDPAGEKLFF.

This chain connects TRBV29-1 to TRBJ2-5, with D possibly TRBD1 on 5 matching bases. Germline V CDR1 and CDR2: SQVTM, ANQGSEA. The CDR3 is 12 residues long. Trimming took 3 bases from V and 4 from J, leaving 9 bases between them. CDR3 nucleotides: TGCAGCGTTGACGCGACAGCAGAGACCCAGTACTTC. Protein sequence: CSVDATAETQYF.

The V and J genes are TRBV7-9 and TRBJ2-7; D is uncertain. The CDR3 length is 13 residues. Deletions cut 3 bases from V and 7 bases from J, with 13 bases between. CDR1 and CDR2 (germline): SEHNR, FQNEAQ (reference sequence). CDR3 sequence: CASSFSSGFEQYF. Here the CDR3 DNA reads TGTGCCAGCAGCTTTTCCTCGGGCTTTGAGCAGTACTTC. The whole variable domain, filled in from reference TRBV7-9 and TRBJ2-7, reads DTGVSQNPRHKITKRGQNVTFRCDPISEHNRLYWYRQTLGQGPEFLTYFQNEAQLEKSRLLSDRFSAERPKGSFSTLEIQRTEQGDSAMYLCASSFSSGFEQYFGPGTRLTVT.

V gene TRBV27 combines with J gene TRBJ2-7; D might be TRBD1 or TRBD2, each matching 5 bases. The CDR3 length is 16 residues. Germline V lookup: CDR1 MNHEY, CDR2 SMNVEV (reference sequence). Trimming left V 5 bases short and J 0 bases short, with 17 bases between. The CDR3 loop reads CASSPRPGRDSYEQYF. CDR3 coding DNA: TGTGCCAGCAGTCCCCGCCCGGGGCGCGACTCCTACGAGCAGTACTTC.

This clone was recorded only once. At one end, the junction sequence differs from germline, possibly due to a read error. At the DNA level, this CDR3 is encoded by other sequences in the same sample as well. The chain has TRBV6-5 and TRBJ1-2; 9 bases are shared with TRBD1. CDR1 is MNHEY and CDR2 is SVGAGI in the germline V gene. The CDR3 extends over 14 amino acids. CDR3 nucleotide sequence: TGCGCCAGCGGCGGGGACAGGGAGTTCCATGGCTACACCTTC. Translating it yields CASGGDREFHGYTF.

The chain has TRBV19 and TRBJ2-7, with 8 bases aligning to TRBD2. Trimming at V came to 3 bases and at J to 2 bases, leaving 6 bases not matched to a gene. The germline V gene encodes CDR1 LNHDA and CDR2 SQIVND (reference sequence). There are 15 residues in the CDR3. The CDR3 sequence: CASSISTSGAYEQYF. The CDR3 DNA reads as TGTGCCAGTAGTATCTCCACTAGCGGAGCCTACGAGCAGTACTTC. The whole variable domain, filled in from reference TRBV19 and TRBJ2-7, reads DGGITQSPKYLFRKEGQNVTLSCEQNLNHDAMYWYRQDPGQGLRLIYYSQIVNDFQKGDIAEGYSVSREKKESFPLTVTSAQKNPTAFYLCASSISTSGAYEQYFGPGTRLTVT.

This chain uses TRBV4-3 with TRBJ2-3; possibly TRBD2 for D (5 bases). The CDR3 runs to 16 residues. Deletions cut 0 bases from V and 6 bases from J, with 16 bases between. CDR1 is LGHNA, CDR2 YSLEER, per germline. The CDR3, as DNA: TGCGCCAGCAGCCAAGAGGGCAGCTCGCGAGGGGATACGCAGTATTTT. It translates to CASSQEGSSRGDTQYF.

The chain links TRBV5-1 to TRBJ2-7; 11 bases are shared with TRBD2. CDR1 and CDR2 from the germline V gene are SGHRS and YFSETQ. After removal of 2 bases from V and 2 bases from J, the junction contained 3 bases not matched to a gene. The CDR3 extends over 15 amino acids. The CDR3: CASSFLAGGTYEQYF. As DNA, the CDR3 is TGCGCCAGCAGCTTCCTAGCGGGAGGTACCTACGAGCAGTACTTC. Using reference TRBV5-1 and TRBJ2-7 for the parts outside the CDR3, the full variable domain is KAGVTQTPRYLIKTRGQQVTLSCSPISGHRSVSWYQQTPGQGLQFLFEYFSETQRNKGNFPGRFSGRQFSNSRSEMNVSTLELGDSALYLCASSFLAGGTYEQYFGPGTRLTVT.

Worth noting for this clone: Other DNA sequences in the same sample also yield this CDR3. The chain combines TRBV2 with TRBJ1-2, with TRBD1 as a possible D gene (5 bases). The germline CDR1 and CDR2 sequences are SNHLY and FYNNEI. V was trimmed by 9 bases and J by 2 bases, leaving 10 bases between them. This CDR3 is built from 12 residues. CDR3 nucleotide sequence: TGTGCCAGTTCGACAGAGAACTATGGCTACACCTTC. Its protein is CASSTENYGYTF. The full variable domain, with the rest looked up from reference TRBV2 and TRBJ1-2, is EPEVTQTPSHQVTQMGQEVILRCVPISNHLYFYWYRQILGQKVEFLVSFYNNEISEKSEIFDDQFSVERPDGSNFTLKIRSTKLEDSAMYFCASSTENYGYTFGSGTRLTVV.

The gene calls are TRBV28 and TRBJ1-4; D gene ambiguous. CDR3 length: 14 amino acids. Germline V lookup: CDR1 MDHEN, CDR2 SYDVKM. V lost 5 bases, J lost 4 bases, and 11 bases lay in between. CDR3 nucleotides: TGTGCCAGCAGTCCCGACGGTATTAATGAAAAACTGTTTTTT. Protein product: CASSPDGINEKLFF.

The V call is TRBV10-3, the J call TRBJ2-1, with 14 bases aligning to TRBD2. Germline loops: CDR1 ENHRY, CDR2 SYGVKD. J gave up 2 bases and V 4 bases, and 4 bases lay outside the gene matches. The CDR3 covers 17 residues. This chain's CDR3 is CAISGGTSGSPYNEQFF. DNA for the CDR3: TGTGCCATCAGTGGCGGGACTAGCGGGAGTCCCTACAATGAGCAGTTCTTC.

The rearrangement uses TRBV19 and TRBJ2-3, with no clear D. The CDR3 runs to 17 residues. V was pared by 1 base and J by 0 bases, with 14 bases between. Germline V gene lookup returns CDR1 LNHDA and CDR2 SQIVND (reference sequence). CDR3: CASSIGFWSRSTDTQYF. The CDR3 DNA reads as TGTGCCAGTAGTATAGGATTTTGGAGTCGGAGCACAGATACGCAGTATTTT.

V usage is TRBV9 and J usage is TRBJ2-1, with 10 bases that match TRBD2. V dropped 5 bases and J dropped 3; count of bases not matched to a gene: 5. CDR3 size: 15 residues. CDR1 SGDLS and CDR2 YYNGEE come from the germline V gene. The CDR3 region is CASRASGSGYNEQFF. The CDR3 DNA reads TGTGCCAGCAGAGCTAGCGGGAGCGGCTACAATGAGCAGTTCTTC.

The genes are TRBV5-1 and TRBJ2-3; TRBD2 agrees at 8 bases. J was trimmed by 1 base and V by 5 bases; bases with no gene match: 3. This CDR3 has 14 residues. Germline V gene lookup returns CDR1 SGHRS and CDR2 YFSETQ. This CDR3 reads CASRVTSGTDTQYF. The CDR3, as DNA: TGCGCCAGCAGAGTGACTAGCGGCACAGATACGCAGTATTTT.